The rows below give T cell receptor beta chains drawn from one sample of a study of shared clonotypes between healthy human individuals. Assay used: immunoSEQ multiplex PCR; TCRdb lists only in-frame clones, some missing. This table holds a few million clones, roughly 90% found once. The specimen was naive CD4+ T cells from PBMCs. Receptors originate from a man younger than 35 in good health. Some clones in this sample may be carry-over from other donors' samples. Each CDR3 is given with its conserved first and last residue. D genes are given only for firm matches. Clone size is not always given. Where it is, it says once, few, many or a class for expanded clones.

d_call | clone_size | j_call | v_call | cdr3_aa | cdr3_nt
- | - | TRBJ2-7 | TRBV12-5 | CGNGEYPRYSSYEQYF | TGTGGCAATGGGGAGTATCCTCGTTATTCCTCCTACGAGCAGTACTTC
- | - | TRBJ1-2 | TRBV6-5 | CASRVGADYGYTF | TGTGCCAGCAGGGTCGGGGCGGACTATGGCTACACCTTC
- | - | TRBJ2-2 | TRBV9 | CASSVGGSGQTGELFF | TGTGCCAGCAGCGTAGGGGGAAGCGGTCAAACCGGGGAGCTGTTTTTT
- | - | TRBJ2-3 | TRBV4-2 | CASSQVPGWGDTQYF | TGTGCCAGCAGCCAAGTCCCAGGGTGGGGAGATACGCAGTATTTT
- | - | TRBJ2-5 | TRBV19 | CASSIDQGFQETQYF | TGTGCCAGTAGTATAGACCAGGGCTTCCAAGAGACCCAGTACTTC
- | - | TRBJ2-2 | TRBV6-5 | CASSYGRTGELFF | TGTGCCAGCAGTTACGGGCGGACCGGGGAGCTGTTTTTT
- | once | TRBJ2-1 | TRBV7-9 | CASSGPIEGRSYNEQFF | TGTGCCAGCAGCGGACCCATAGAGGGGCGGTCCTACAATGAGCAGTTCTTC
- | - | TRBJ1-5 | TRBV6-5 | CASSGTQPQHF | TGTGCCAGCAGTGGGACTCAGCCCCAGCATTTT
- | - | TRBJ1-1 | TRBV28 | CASSFGHAGGGNTEAFF | TGTGCCAGCAGTTTCGGGCACGCGGGAGGGGGGAACACTGAAGCTTTCTTT
TRBD1 | - | TRBJ1-2 | TRBV29-1 | CSVAQGAGGYTF | TGCAGCGTGGCACAGGGGGCGGGTGGCTACACCTTC
- | - | TRBJ1-4 | TRBV2 | CASMRNTNFNEKLFF | TGTGCCAGCATGAGGAATACCAACTTTAATGAAAAACTGTTTTTT
TRBD1 | - | TRBJ2-7 | TRBV29-1 | CSVTGGYEQYF | TGCAGCGTCACAGGGGGCTACGAGCAGTACTTC
TRBD2 | - | TRBJ2-1 | TRBV6-1 | CASSEGPSGLSYNEQFF | TGTGCCAGCAGTGAAGGTCCTAGCGGGCTTTCCTACAATGAGCAGTTCTTC
- | - | TRBJ2-7 | TRBV13 | CASSFTATSYEQYF | TGTGCCAGCAGCTTTACGGCGACCTCCTACGAGCAGTACTTC
- | - | TRBJ2-1 | TRBV14 | CASSLIRGSVNEQFF | TGTGCCAGCAGCCTCATTAGGGGTAGCGTGAATGAGCAGTTCTTC
TRBD2 | - | TRBJ2-2 | TRBV7-3 | CASSFSRTGGNTGELFF | TGTGCCAGCAGCTTTTCAAGGACGGGGGGAAACACCGGGGAGCTGTTTTTT
- | - | TRBJ2-3 | TRBV27 | CASRASHLSTDTQYF | TGTGCCAGCCGAGCTTCGCACCTTAGCACAGATACGCAGTATTTT
- | - | TRBJ2-3 | TRBV29-1 | CSAAAGVASWGPTDTQYF | TGCAGCGCCGCCGCAGGGGTGGCTAGCTGGGGGCCAACAGATACGCAGTATTTT
TRBD1 | once | TRBJ1-2 | TRBV15 | CATSGSRGIDGYTF | TGTGCCACCAGCGGCAGCAGGGGGATTGATGGCTACACCTTC
- | - | TRBJ2-3 | TRBV19 | CASSIDLTRGSTDTQYF | TGTGCCAGTAGTATAGACCTGACTAGAGGTAGCACAGATACGCAGTATTTT
TRBD1 | once | TRBJ1-4 | TRBV7-9 | CASSSGTGGEKLFF | TGTGCCAGCAGCTCCGGGACAGGGGGCGAAAAACTGTTTTTT
TRBD1 | - | TRBJ1-2 | TRBV5-5 | CASSPGLAGGTYTF | TGTGCCAGCAGCCCGGGCCTGGCAGGGGGTACGTACACCTTC
- | - | TRBJ1-5 | TRBV19 | CASSINGALSSNQPQHF | TGTGCCAGTAGTATAAACGGGGCGCTTAGTAGCAATCAGCCCCAGCATTTT
TRBD1 | - | TRBJ1-1 | TRBV5-1 | CASSPSQGLVSEAFF | TGCGCCAGCAGCCCATCACAGGGGCTGGTTTCTGAAGCTTTCTTT
- | - | TRBJ1-3 | TRBV5-4 | CASSPDVAGPYSGNTIYF | TGTGCCAGCAGCCCTGACGTGGCAGGACCGTACTCTGGAAACACCATATATTTT
- | - | TRBJ1-5 | TRBV5-6 | CASSLWTAPQSQHF | TGTGCCAGCAGCTTGTGGACAGCGCCACAGTCCCAGCATTTT
- | - | TRBJ2-7 | TRBV28 | CASSTYLANGRTYEQYF | TGTGCCAGCAGTACCTACCTAGCCAATGGCAGGACCTACGAGCAGTACTTC
- | - | TRBJ1-2 | TRBV19 | CASSMSVGRYGYTF | TGTGCCAGTAGTATGTCGGTCGGACGCTATGGCTACACCTTC
- | once | TRBJ2-7 | TRBV28 | CASSPPQGGRYEQYF | TGTGCCAGCAGTCCCCCCCAGGGGGGAAGGTACGAGCAGTACTTC
TRBD2 | - | TRBJ2-3 | TRBV11-3 | CASSTSGGGTDTQYF | TGTGCCAGCAGCACCAGCGGGGGAGGCACAGATACGCAGTATTTT
- | - | TRBJ2-7 | TRBV7-9 | CASSFVGRSYEQYF | TGTGCCAGCAGCTTCGTGGGGCGCAGCTACGAGCAGTACTTC
- | - | TRBJ2-3 | TRBV18 | CASSRSALEITDTQYF | TGTGCCAGCTCAAGATCAGCACTAGAGATCACAGATACGCAGTATTTT
TRBD1 | - | TRBJ1-1 | TRBV29-1 | CSVEGTGGPNTEAFF | TGCAGCGTTGAAGGGACAGGGGGGCCGAACACTGAAGCTTTCTTT
TRBD2 | - | TRBJ2-3 | TRBV5-1 | CASSQLAGVSTDTQYF | TGCGCCAGCAGCCAACTAGCGGGGGTTAGCACAGATACGCAGTATTTT
TRBD2 | once | TRBJ2-1 | TRBV5-1 | CASSLTTMILSGSKYNEQFF | TGCGCCAGCAGCTTAACCACGATGATCCTTAGCGGGAGCAAATACAATGAGCAGTTCTTC
TRBD1 | - | TRBJ1-1 | TRBV6-5 | CASSAPRQGSTEAFF | TGTGCCAGCAGTGCGCCTCGACAGGGTTCCACTGAAGCTTTCTTT
- | - | TRBJ1-2 | TRBV7-9 | CASSVTQTNYGYTF | TGTGCCAGCAGCGTTACCCAGACTAACTATGGCTACACCTTC
- | - | TRBJ2-7 | TRBV7-2 | CASSSRPGPGYEQYF | TGTGCCAGCAGCTCTAGACCAGGGCCGGGCTACGAGCAGTACTTC
- | - | TRBJ2-3 | TRBV11-2 | CASSPTNTDTQYF | TGTGCCAGCTCACCTACCAACACAGATACGCAGTATTTT
TRBD2 | - | TRBJ2-7 | TRBV18 | CASSPLYGRGDEQYF | TGTGCCAGCTCACCACTTTATGGGAGGGGTGACGAGCAGTACTTC
- | - | TRBJ2-7 | TRBV11-3 | CASSLGGDSYEQYF | TGTGCCAGCAGCTTGGGGGGAGACTCCTACGAGCAGTACTTC
- | - | TRBJ2-7 | TRBV30 | CAWSRGVGEQYF | TGTGCCTGGAGTAGAGGCGTGGGCGAGCAGTACTTC
- | - | TRBJ2-1 | TRBV30 | CAGAPYNEQFF | TGTGCCGGGGCCCCCTACAATGAGCAGTTCTTC
TRBD1 | once | TRBJ2-2 | TRBV6-5 | CASSPLQGAGGELFF | TGTGCCAGCAGTCCACTACAGGGGGCGGGCGGGGAGCTGTTTTTT
- | - | TRBJ1-1 | TRBV7-8 | CASSLVPGDTEAFF | TGTGCCAGCAGCTTAGTTCCTGGGGACACTGAAGCTTTCTTT
- | - | TRBJ2-7 | TRBV9 | CASSPLAVPGNEQYF | TGTGCCAGCAGCCCTCTGGCGGTTCCTGGCAACGAGCAGTACTTC